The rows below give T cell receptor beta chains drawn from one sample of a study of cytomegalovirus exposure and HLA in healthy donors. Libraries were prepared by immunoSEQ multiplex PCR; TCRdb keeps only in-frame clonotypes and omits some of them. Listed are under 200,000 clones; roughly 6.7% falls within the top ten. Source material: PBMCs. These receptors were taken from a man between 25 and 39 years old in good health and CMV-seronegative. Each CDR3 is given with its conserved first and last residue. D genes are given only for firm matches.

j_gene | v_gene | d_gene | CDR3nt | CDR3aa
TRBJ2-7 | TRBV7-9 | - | TGTGCCAGCAGCTTAGCGAGAGGGAAAGGCTACGAGCAGTACTTC | CASSLARGKGYEQYF
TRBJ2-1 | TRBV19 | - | TGTGCCAGTAGTATCGTGAATGAGCAGTTCTTC | CASSIVNEQFF
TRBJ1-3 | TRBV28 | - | TGTGCCAGCAGTTTAAGAGGGCTAGGAAACACCATATATTTT | CASSLRGLGNTIYF
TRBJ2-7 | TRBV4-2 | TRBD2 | TGTGCCAGCAGTCTGTATAGCGGGTACTCCTACGAGCAGTACTTC | CASSLYSGYSYEQYF
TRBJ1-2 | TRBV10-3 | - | TGTGCCATCAGTGAGGCACAATCTAACTATGGCTACACCTTC | CAISEAQSNYGYTF
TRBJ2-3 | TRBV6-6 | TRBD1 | TGTGCCGCATCGGGACAGGGCACAGATACGCAGTATTTT | CAASGQGTDTQYF
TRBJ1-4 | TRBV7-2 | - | TGTGCCAGCAGCTTAAGGGCAACAGGGATGGAACTGTTTTTT | CASSLRATGMELFF
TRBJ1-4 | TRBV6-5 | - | TGTGCCAGCAGTGGGGACATCGGTGAAAAACTGTTTTTT | CASSGDIGEKLFF
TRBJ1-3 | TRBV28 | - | TGTGCCAGCAGTCCCCAGGACAGAGTAGGAAACACCATATATTTT | CASSPQDRVGNTIYF
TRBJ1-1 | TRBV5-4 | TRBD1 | TGTGCCAGCAGCCCAAGGACAGGGGGCAGGTACACTGAAGCTTTCTTT | CASSPRTGGRYTEAFF
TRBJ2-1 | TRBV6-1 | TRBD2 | TGTGCCAGCAGTGAATGGTGGCTAGCGGGGGGCTCCTACAATGAGCAGTTCTTC | CASSEWWLAGGSYNEQFF
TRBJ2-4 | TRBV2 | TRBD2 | TGTGCCAGCAGTGTTTTGGGACTAGCGGGGGGCATTCAGTACTTC | CASSVLGLAGGIQYF
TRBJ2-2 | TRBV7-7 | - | TGTGCCAGCACCAGGACACCTACGAACACCGGGGAGCTGTTTTTT | CASTRTPTNTGELFF
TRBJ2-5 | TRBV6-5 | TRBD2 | TGTGCCAGCAGCCCTGGACTAGATCGAGAGACCCAGTACTTC | CASSPGLDRETQYF
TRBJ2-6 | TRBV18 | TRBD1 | TGTGCCAGCTCACCGGGACAGGGGGCCAACGTCCTGACTTTC | CASSPGQGANVLTF
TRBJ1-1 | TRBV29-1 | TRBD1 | TGCAGCGTTGAAGATGCGGACAGGGGAGTCGCTGAAGCTTTCTTT | CSVEDADRGVAEAFF
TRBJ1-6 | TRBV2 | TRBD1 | TGTGCCAGCAAAGGGGTACAGGGGTCTAATTCACCCCTCCACTTT | CASKGVQGSNSPLHF
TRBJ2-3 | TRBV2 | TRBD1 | TGTGCCAGCCGACAGGGTACTAGCACAGATACGCAGTATTTT | CASRQGTSTDTQYF
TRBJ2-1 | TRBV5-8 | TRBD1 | TGTGCCAGCAGCTTGGGGACAGGGGGCTGGAATGAGCAGTTCTTC | CASSLGTGGWNEQFF
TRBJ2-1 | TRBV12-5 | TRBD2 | TGTGCTAGTGGTTTGGGACTAGCGGGAACCGATGAGCAGTTCTTC | CASGLGLAGTDEQFF
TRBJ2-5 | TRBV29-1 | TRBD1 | TGCAGCGTCCGACAGGGGGCTGTGGAGACCCAGTACTTC | CSVRQGAVETQYF
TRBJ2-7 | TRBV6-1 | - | TGTGCCAGCAGTGAAGATTACAGGTACCACTACGAGCAGTACTTC | CASSEDYRYHYEQYF
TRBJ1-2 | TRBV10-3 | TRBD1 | TGTGCCATCAGTGAGTTCACAGGGGACTATGGCTACACCTTC | CAISEFTGDYGYTF
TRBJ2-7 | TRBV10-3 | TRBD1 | TGTGCCATCAGTGCAGCCCCTGGGACAGTAACGTCCTACGAGCAGTACTTC | CAISAAPGTVTSYEQYF
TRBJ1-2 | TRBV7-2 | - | TGTGCCAGCAGCCAGGCCGGCAGCAGAAACTATGGCTACACCTTC | CASSQAGSRNYGYTF
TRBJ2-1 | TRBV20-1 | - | TGCAGTGCTAGACGCAATGAGCAGTTCTTC | CSARRNEQFF
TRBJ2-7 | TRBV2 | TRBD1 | TGTGCCAGCGGAGGGGGGACAGGGGGTGCCTACGAGCAGTACTTC | CASGGGTGGAYEQYF
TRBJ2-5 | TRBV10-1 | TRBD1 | TGCGCCAGCAGTGAGTCGCTCGGGACAGGGTCGTCAGAGACCCAGTACTTC | CASSESLGTGSSETQYF
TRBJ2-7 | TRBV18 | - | TGTGCCAGCTCACCACCGACAGGTGCCGAGCAGTACTTC | CASSPPTGAEQYF
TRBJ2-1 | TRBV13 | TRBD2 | TGTGCCAGCAGCTTAGTTAGCGGGGGGGGAAACAATGAGCAGTTCTTC | CASSLVSGGGNNEQFF
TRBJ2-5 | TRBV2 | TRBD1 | TGTGCCAGCAGGGGACAGGGTGAGGGGCAAGAGACCCAGTACTTC | CASRGQGEGQETQYF
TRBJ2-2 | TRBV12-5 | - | TGTGCTAGTGGCACAGGGAACACCGGGGAGCTGTTTTTT | CASGTGNTGELFF
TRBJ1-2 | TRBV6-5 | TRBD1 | TGTGCCAGCAGGGCGTCGGGGACAGACTCACGGGGCTACACCTTC | CASRASGTDSRGYTF
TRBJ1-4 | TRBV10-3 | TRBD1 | TGTGCCATCAGTGAGTCGGGGTTCGGGACAGGGAATGAAAAACTGTTTTTT | CAISESGFGTGNEKLFF
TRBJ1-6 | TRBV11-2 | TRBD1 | TGTGCCAGCAGTTTACTGTCCCTTAGACAGGGGATTAATTCACCCCTCCACTTT | CASSLLSLRQGINSPLHF
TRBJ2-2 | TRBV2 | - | TGTGCCAGCAGTGAACAGGGGCCGAACACCGGGGAGCTGTTTTTT | CASSEQGPNTGELFF
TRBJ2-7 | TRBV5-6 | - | TGTGCCAGCAGCTTTCAGCGTACGGGGCAGTACTTC | CASSFQRTGQYF
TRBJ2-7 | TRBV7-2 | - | TGTGCCAGCAGCTTAGGGGAGGATCGGGAGCAGTACTTC | CASSLGEDREQYF
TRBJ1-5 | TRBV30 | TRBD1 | TGTGCCTGGTCGACAGGGAGCAATCAGCCCCAGCATTTT | CAWSTGSNQPQHF
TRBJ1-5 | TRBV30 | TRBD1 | TGTGCCTGGAGTGTCCCCTGGGACAGTGGTAATCAGCCCCAGCATTTT | CAWSVPWDSGNQPQHF
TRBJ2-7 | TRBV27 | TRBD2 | TGTGCCACCCGACCATCATACTCACTAGCGGGAGGGTTTGAGCAGTACTTC | CATRPSYSLAGGFEQYF
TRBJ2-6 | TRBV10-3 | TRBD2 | TGTGCCATCAGTGCTGGACCAGCGGGAGAGGTTTCTGGGGCCAACGTCCTGACTTTC | CAISAGPAGEVSGANVLTF
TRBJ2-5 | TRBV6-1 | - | TGTGCCAGCAGTTATCGGCAGGGTATAGAGACCCAGTACTTC | CASSYRQGIETQYF
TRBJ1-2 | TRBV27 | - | TGTGCCAGCAGTTTATACCTTTCGGGGATTAACTATGGCTACACCTTC | CASSLYLSGINYGYTF
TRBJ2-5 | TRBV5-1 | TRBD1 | TGCGCCAGCAGCTTGGGGGACAGCGGACAAGAGACCCAGTACTTC | CASSLGDSGQETQYF